This T cell receptor beta chain emerged from a study of tumor-infiltrating lymphocytes in oesophageal squamous cell carcinoma. MiXCR, applied by TCRdb to the PCR reads, yields one record per CDR3 protein. Altogether 13,000 or so distinct CDR3 sequences are present, more than 45% being singletons, with the ten largest covering 9% to 13%. V dropped 8 bases and J dropped 11; count of bases not matched to a gene: 20. The CDR3 covers 15 residues. CDR1 and CDR2 from the germline V gene are SGHVT and SQSDAQ. The rearrangement joins TRBV7-4 to TRBJ2-5, with TRBD2 matching over 7 bases. Sequenced input: blood. This clonotype was sampled from a female donor with esophageal squamous cell carcinoma. The CDR3 coding sequence is TGTGCCAGCGGCCCAAAGCGGGAACGCACAGATACGCAGTACTTC. Its translation: CASGPKRERTDTQYF.